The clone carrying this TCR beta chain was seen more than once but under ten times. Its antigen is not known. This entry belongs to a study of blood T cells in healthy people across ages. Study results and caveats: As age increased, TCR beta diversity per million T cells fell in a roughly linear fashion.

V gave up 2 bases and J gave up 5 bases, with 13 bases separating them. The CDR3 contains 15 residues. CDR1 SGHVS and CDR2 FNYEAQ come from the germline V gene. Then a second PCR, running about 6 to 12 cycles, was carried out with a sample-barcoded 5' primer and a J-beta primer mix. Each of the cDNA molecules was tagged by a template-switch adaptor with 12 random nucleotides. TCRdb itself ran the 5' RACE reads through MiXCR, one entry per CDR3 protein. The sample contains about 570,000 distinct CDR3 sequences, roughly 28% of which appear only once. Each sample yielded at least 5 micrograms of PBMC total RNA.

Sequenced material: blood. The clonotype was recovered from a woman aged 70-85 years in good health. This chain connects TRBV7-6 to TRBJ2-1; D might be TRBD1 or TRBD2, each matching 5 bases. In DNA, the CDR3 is TGTGCCAGCAGCTTATGGGGGACCCAAAACAATGAGCAGTTCTTC. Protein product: CASSLWGTQNNEQFF.